Here is one T cell receptor beta chain with its context. Antigen: not known. V lost 9 bases, J lost 0 bases, and 13 bases lay in between. CDR1 is SGHRS and CDR2 is YFSETQ in the germline V gene. The CDR3 covers 14 residues. This specimen belongs to a study of OX40 agonist ivuxolimab in advanced cancers. Study overall: Treatment of patients was with ivuxolimab, an agonistic anti-OX40 (CD134) antibody. Dose-escalation patients' cancers were hepatocellular carcinoma, melanoma, renal cell or head and neck cancer. General study points: Expanded peripheral T cell antigen specificity was not determined. The study found among the lowest clonal expansion in partial responders at 0.1-3.0 mg/kg.

Sequencing used immunoSEQ multiplex PCR; TCRdb keeps in-frame clones, though not all of them. The table includes roughly 56,000 clones, around nine tenths detected once. The gene calls are TRBV5-1 and TRBJ2-1, with D tentatively TRBD2 (6 bases). This material consisted of CD4+ or CD8+ T cells sorted from blood, taken in a trial of the OX40 agonist ivuxolimab. This sequence was found in an adult with an advanced solid tumor such as melanoma, head and neck, liver or kidney cancer. The CDR3 coding sequence is TGCGCCACCAGTGGGGGGAGCTCCTACAATGAGCAGTTCTTC. As protein: CATSGGSSYNEQFF. The complete variable domain, with remaining parts taken from reference TRBV5-1 and TRBJ2-1, reads KAGVTQTPRYLIKTRGQQVTLSCSPISGHRSVSWYQQTPGQGLQFLFEYFSETQRNKGNFPGRFSGRQFSNSRSEMNVSTLELGDSALYLCATSGGSSYNEQFFGPGTRLTVL.